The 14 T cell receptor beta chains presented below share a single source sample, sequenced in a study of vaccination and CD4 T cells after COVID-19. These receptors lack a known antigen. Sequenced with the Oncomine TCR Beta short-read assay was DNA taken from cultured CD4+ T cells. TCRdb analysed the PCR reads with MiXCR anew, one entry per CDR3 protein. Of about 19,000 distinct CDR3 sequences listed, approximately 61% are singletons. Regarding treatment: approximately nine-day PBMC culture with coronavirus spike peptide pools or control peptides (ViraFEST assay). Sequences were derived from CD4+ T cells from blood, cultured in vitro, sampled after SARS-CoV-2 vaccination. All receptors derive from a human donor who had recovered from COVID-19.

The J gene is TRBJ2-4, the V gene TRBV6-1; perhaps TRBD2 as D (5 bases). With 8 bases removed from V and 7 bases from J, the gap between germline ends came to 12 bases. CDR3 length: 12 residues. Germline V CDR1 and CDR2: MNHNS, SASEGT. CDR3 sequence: CASGSTGNIQYF. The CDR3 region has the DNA TGTGCCAGCGGGAGTACGGGGAACATTCAGTACTTC.

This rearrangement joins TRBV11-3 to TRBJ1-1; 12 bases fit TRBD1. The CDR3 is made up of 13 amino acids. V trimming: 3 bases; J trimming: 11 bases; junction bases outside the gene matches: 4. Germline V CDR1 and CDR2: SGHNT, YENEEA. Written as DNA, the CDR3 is TGTGCCAGCAGCTTGGGACAGGGGGCGTGGGCTTTCTTT. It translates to CASSLGQGAWAFF.

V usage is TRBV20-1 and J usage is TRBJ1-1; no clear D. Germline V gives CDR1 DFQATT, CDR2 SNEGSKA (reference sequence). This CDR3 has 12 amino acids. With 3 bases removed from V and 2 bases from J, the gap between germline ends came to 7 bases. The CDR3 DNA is TGCAGTGCTAGGGCGGGAAACACTGAAGCTTTCTTT. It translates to CSARAGNTEAFF.

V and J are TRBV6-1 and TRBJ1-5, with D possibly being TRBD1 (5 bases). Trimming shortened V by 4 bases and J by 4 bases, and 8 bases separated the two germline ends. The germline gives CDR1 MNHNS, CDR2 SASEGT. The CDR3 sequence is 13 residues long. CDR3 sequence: CASSGGLNQPQHF. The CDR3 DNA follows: TGTGCCAGCAGTGGGGGACTGAATCAGCCCCAGCATTTT.

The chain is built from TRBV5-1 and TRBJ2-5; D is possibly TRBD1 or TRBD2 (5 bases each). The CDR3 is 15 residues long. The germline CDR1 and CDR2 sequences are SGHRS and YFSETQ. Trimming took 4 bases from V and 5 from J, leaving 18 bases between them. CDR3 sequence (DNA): TGCGCCAGCAGCCCGCAACTAGGGGCCGAGGAGACCCAGTACTTC. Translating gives CASSPQLGAEETQYF.

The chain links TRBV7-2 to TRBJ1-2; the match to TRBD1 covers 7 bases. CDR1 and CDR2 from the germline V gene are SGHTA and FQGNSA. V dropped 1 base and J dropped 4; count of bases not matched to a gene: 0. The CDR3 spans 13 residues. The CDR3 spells CASSLDRGYGYTF. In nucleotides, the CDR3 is TGTGCCAGCAGCTTAGACAGGGGCTATGGCTACACCTTC.

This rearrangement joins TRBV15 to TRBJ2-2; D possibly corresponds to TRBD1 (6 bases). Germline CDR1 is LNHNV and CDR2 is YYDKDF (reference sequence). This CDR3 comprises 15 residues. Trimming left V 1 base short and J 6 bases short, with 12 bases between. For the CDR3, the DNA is TGTGCCACCAGCAGAGGCAGGGGCGGGTCCGGGGAGCTGTTTTTT. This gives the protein CATSRGRGGSGELFF.

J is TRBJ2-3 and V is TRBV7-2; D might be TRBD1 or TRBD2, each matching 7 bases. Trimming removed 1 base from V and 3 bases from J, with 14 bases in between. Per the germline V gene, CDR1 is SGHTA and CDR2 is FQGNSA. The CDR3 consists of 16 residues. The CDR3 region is CASSLVAGGGTDTQYF. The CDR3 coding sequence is TGTGCCAGCAGCTTAGTGGCAGGGGGGGGGACAGATACGCAGTATTTT.

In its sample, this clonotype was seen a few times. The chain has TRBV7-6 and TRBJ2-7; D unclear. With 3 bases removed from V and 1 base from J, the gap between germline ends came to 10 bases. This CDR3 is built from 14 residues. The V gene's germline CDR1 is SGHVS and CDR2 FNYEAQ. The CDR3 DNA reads TGTGCCAGCAGCTTCTCGGACGGGTCCTACGAGCAGTACTTC. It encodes CASSFSDGSYEQYF. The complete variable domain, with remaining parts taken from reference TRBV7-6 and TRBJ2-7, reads GAGVSQSPRYKVTKRGQDVALRCDPISGHVSLYWYRQALGQGPEFLTYFNYEAQQDKSGLPNDRFSAERPEGSISTLTIQRTEQRDSAMYRCASSFSDGSYEQYFGPGTRLTVT.

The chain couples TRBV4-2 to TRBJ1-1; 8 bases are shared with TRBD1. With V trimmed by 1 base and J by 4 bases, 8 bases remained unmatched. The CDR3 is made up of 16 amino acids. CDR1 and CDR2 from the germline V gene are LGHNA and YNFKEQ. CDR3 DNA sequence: TGTGCCAGCAGCCAAGCCGCGCCAGGGGGCGGCACTGAAGCTTTCTTT. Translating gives CASSQAAPGGGTEAFF.

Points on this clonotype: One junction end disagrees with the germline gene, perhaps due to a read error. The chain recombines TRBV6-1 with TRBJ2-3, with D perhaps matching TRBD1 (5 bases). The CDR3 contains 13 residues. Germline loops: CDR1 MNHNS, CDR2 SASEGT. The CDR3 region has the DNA TGTGCCAGCAGGCCCCTCGCCACAGGTACGCAGTATTTT. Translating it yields CASRPLATGTQYF.

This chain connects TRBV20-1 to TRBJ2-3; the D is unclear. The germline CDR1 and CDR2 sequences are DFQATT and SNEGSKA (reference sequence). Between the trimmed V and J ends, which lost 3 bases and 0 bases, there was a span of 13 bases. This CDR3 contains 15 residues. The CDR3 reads CSASPPGESTDTQYF. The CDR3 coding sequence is TGCAGTGCTAGCCCCCCCGGCGAGAGCACAGATACGCAGTATTTT.

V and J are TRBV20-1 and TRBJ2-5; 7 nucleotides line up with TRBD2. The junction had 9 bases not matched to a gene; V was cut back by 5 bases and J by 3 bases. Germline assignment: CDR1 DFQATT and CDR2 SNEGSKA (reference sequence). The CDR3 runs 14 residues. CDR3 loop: CSAQYQGLKETQYF. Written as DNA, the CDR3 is TGCAGTGCTCAATACCAGGGACTAAAAGAGACCCAGTACTTC.

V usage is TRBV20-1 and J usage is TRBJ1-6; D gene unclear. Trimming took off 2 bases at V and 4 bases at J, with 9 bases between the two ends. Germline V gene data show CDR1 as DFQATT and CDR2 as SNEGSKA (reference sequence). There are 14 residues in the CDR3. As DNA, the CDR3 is TGCAGTGCTAGATATTACGGGTATAATTCACCCCTCCACTTT. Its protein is CSARYYGYNSPLHF.